What follows describes a single TCR beta chain. This entry comes from a study of CD8+ T cells in alopecia areata. Sequencing used cDNA as its template, made by extracting RNA and reverse transcribing it. Generated by immunoSEQ multiplex PCR, the TCRdb table keeps only in-frame clones and is missing some. The top ten clones hold about 14% of a sample with some 96,000 clones, around 60% of them seen once. Treatment of the sample: oral pan-JAK inhibitor, 5-10 mg twice daily. The source of this sequence is a human donor with alopecia areata. Source: CD8+ T cells sorted from blood, taken at week 4, from a patient treated with tofacitinib.

The CDR3 loop reads CASVVSYEQYF. DNA of the CDR3: TGTGCCAGCGTTGTGTCCTACGAGCAGTACTTC. The chain has TRBV7-2 and TRBJ2-7; D call uncertain. This CDR3 region has 11 residues. CDR1 is SGHTA and CDR2 is FQGNSA in the germline V gene. V dropped 8 bases and J dropped 1 base, with 6 bases sitting between them. Using reference TRBV7-2 and TRBJ2-7 for the parts outside the CDR3, the full variable domain is GAGVSQSPSNKVTEKGKDVELRCDPISGHTALYWYRQSLGQGLEFLIYFQGNSAPDKSGLPSDRFSAERTGGSVSTLTIQRTQQEDSAVYLCASVVSYEQYFGPGTRLTVT.